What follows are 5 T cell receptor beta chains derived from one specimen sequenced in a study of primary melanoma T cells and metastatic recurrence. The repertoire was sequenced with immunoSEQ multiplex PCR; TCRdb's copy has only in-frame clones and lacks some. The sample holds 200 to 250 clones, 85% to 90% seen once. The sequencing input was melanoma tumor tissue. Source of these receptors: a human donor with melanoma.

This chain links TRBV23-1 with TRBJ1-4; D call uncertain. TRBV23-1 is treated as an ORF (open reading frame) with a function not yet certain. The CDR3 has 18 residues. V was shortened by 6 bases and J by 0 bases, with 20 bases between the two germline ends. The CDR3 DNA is TGCGCCAGCAGCTTGACCGGCAGTAATGCCCCAACTAATGAAAAACTGTTTTTT. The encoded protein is CASSLTGSNAPTNEKLFF.

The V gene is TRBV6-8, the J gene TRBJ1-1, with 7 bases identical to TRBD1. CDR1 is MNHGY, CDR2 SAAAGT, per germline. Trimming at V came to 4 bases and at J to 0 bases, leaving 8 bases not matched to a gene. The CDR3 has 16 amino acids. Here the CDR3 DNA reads TGTGCCAGCAGTTCCAAGACAGGGCCCATGAACACTGAAGCTTTCTTT. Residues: CASSSKTGPMNTEAFF.

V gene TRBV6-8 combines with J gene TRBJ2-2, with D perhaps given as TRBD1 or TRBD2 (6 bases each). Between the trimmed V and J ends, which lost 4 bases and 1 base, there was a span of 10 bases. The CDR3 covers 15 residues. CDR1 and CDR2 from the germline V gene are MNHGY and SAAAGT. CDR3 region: CASSSQGGNTGELFF. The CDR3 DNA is TGTGCCAGCAGTTCACAGGGAGGGAACACCGGGGAGCTGTTTTTT.

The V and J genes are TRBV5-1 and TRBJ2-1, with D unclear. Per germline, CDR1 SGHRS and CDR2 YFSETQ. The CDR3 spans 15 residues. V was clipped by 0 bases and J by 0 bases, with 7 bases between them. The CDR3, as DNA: TGCGCCAGCAGCTTGGTGGAGACCTCCTACAATGAGCAGTTCTTC. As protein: CASSLVETSYNEQFF. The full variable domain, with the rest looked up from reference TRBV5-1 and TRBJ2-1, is KAGVTQTPRYLIKTRGQQVTLSCSPISGHRSVSWYQQTPGQGLQFLFEYFSETQRNKGNFPGRFSGRQFSNSRSEMNVSTLELGDSALYLCASSLVETSYNEQFFGPGTRLTVL.

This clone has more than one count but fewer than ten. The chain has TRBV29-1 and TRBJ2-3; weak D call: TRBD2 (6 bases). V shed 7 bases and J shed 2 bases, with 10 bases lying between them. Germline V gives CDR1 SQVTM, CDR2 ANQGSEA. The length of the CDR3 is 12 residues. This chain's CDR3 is CSGGIHTDTQYF. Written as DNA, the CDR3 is TGCAGCGGCGGGATTCACACAGATACGCAGTATTTT.